The sequence of this TCR beta chain was determined in a study of shared clonotypes between healthy human individuals. This CDR3 contains 17 residues. Trimming cost V 5 bases and J 10 bases; bases outside gene matches: 16. Germline V CDR1 and CDR2: SGHRS, YFSETQ. Generated by immunoSEQ multiplex PCR, the TCRdb table keeps only in-frame clones and is missing some. The sample carries roughly 2,000,000 clones, about 95% recorded once. Terminally differentiated effector memory CD45RA+ cells were excluded from the naive CD8 cells, which were CD45RO-negative and positively selected for CCR7. The chain recombines TRBV5-1 with TRBJ1-6; 9 positions match TRBD1. What was sequenced was naive CD8+ T cells sorted from blood. The receptor's source is a man aged 18 to 29 in good health. In DNA form, the CDR3 reads TGCGCCAGCAGTTCCCCGGGACAGGGTTCGGTGGCCTCACCCCTCCACTTT. As protein: CASSSPGQGSVASPLHF.